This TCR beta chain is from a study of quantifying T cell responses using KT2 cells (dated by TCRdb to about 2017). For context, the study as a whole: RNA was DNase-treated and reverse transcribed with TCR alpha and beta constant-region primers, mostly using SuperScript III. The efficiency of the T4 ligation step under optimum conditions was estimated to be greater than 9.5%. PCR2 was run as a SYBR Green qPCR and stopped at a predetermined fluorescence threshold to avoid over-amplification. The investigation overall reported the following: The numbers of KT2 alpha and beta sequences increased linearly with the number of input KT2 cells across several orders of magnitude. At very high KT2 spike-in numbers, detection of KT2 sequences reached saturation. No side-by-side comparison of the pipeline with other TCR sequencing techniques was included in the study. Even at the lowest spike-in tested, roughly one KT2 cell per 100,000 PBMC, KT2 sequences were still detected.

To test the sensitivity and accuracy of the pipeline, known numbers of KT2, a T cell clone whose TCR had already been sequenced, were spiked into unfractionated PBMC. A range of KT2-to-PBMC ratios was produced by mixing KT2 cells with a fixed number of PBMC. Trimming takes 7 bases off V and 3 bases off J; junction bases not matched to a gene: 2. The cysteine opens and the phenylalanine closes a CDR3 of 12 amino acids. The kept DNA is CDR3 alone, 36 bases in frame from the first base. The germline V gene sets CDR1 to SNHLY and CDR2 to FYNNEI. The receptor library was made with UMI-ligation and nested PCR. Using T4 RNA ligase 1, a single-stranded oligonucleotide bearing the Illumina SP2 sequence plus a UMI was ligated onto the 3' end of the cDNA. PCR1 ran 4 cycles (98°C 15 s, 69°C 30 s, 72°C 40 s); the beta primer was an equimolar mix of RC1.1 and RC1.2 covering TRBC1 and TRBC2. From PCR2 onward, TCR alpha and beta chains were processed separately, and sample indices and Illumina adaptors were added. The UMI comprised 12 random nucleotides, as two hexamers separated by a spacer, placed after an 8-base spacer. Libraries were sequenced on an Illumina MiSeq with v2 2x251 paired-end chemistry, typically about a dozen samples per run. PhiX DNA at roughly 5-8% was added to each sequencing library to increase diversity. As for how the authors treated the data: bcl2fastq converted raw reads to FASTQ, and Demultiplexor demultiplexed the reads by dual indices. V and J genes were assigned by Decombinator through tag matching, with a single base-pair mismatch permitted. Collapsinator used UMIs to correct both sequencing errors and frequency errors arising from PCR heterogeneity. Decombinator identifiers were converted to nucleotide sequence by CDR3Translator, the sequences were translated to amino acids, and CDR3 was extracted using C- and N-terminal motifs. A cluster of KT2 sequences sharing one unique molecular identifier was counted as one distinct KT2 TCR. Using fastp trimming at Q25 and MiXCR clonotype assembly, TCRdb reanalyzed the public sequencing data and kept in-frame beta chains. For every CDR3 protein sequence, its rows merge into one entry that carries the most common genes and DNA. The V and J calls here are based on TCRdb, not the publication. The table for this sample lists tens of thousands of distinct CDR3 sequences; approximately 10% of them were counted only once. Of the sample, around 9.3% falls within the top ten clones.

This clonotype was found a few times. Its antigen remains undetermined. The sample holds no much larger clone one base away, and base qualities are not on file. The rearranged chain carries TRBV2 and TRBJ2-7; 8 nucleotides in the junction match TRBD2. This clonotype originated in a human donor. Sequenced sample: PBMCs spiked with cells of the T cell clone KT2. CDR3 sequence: CASTLAGYEQYF. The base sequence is TGTGCCAGCACCCTAGCGGGCTACGAGCAGTACTTC.